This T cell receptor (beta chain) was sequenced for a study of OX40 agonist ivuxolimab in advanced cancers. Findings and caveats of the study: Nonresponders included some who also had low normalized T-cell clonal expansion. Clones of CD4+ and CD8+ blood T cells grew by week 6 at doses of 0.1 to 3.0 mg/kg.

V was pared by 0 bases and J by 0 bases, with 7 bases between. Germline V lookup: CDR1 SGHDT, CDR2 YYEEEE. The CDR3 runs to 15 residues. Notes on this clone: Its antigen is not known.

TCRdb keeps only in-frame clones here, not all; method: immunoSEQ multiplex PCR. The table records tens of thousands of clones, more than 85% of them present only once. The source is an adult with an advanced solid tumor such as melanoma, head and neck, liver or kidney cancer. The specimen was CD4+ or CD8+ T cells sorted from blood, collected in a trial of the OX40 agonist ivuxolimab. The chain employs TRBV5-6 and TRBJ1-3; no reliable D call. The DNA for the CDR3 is TGTGCCAGCAGCTTGGGCGTGAACTCTGGAAACACCATATATTTT. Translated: CASSLGVNSGNTIYF. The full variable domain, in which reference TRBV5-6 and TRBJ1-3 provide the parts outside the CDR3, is DAGVTQSPTHLIKTRGQQVTLRCSPKSGHDTVSWYQQALGQGPQFIFQYYEEEERQRGNFPDRFSGHQFPNYSSELNVNALLLGDSALYLCASSLGVNSGNTIYFGEGSWLTVV.